This TCR beta chain was identified in a study of T cell clusters in autoimmune cytopenias. Study information: A median age of approximately 64 years and mean of nearly 57 years characterized healthy donor controls. Study-level points and caveats: A dominant lymphoma-associated repertoire apparently masked the cluster-lack signature in secondary cytopenia versus chronic lymphocytic leukemia. TRB repertoire shifts in secondary cytopenia and chronic lymphocytic leukemia mostly reflected lymphoma, not autoimmunity.

This CDR3 is built from 13 residues. Germline lookup yields CDR1 MNHEY and CDR2 SMNVEV (reference sequence). Roughly 38,000 genome equivalents of blood DNA were amplified for TRB. Multiplex touch-down PCR amplified TRB using TRB-A and TRB-B pools in one tube. Reprocessing the multiplex PCR reads, TCRdb reports a single entry for every CDR3 protein and omits DNA. Recorded for this sample: roughly 15,000 distinct CDR3 sequences. In the case of this clonotype: The target antigen is unknown.

These data also featured in a second study, about T cell repertoires in aging, cancer and after chemotherapy. This second study says: Untreated cancer patients had significantly lower blood TCR diversity than age-matched healthy donors.

The receptor was derived from a human donor in good health. Sequencing was done on a sample of peripheral blood. This chain joins TRBV27 and TRBJ1-2. CDR3 loop: CASSFSGGYGYTF.